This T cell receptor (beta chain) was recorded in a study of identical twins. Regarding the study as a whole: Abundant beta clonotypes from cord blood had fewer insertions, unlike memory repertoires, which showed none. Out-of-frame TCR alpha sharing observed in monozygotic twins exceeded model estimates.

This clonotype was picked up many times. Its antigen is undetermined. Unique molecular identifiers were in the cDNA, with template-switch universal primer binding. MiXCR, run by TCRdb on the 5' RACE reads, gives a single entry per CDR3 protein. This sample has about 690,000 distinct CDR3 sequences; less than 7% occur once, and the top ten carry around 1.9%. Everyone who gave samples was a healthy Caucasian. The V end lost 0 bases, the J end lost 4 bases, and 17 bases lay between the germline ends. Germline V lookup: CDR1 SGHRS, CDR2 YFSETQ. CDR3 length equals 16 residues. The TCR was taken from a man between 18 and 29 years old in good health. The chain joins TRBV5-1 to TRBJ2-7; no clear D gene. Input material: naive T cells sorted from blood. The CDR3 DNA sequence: TGCGCCAGCAGCTTGGAAGATAGGACGCTAAATTACGAGCAGTACTTC. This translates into CASSLEDRTLNYEQYF.